The rows below give T cell receptor beta chains drawn from one sample of a study of brain T cells in children with intractable seizures. Only in-frame clones appear in the TCRdb table, and some are missing; sequencing was by immunoSEQ multiplex PCR. This table has 340,000 or so clones, 93% appearing once. The sequences come from peripheral blood, collected approximately 5 months after surgery. Receptors originate from a boy under three years old with tuberous sclerosis and intractable seizures. CDR3s include the opening cysteine and the closing phenylalanine or tryptophan. Fields, in order: V gene, J gene, clone size, CDR3 protein. Part of the rows lack a size; the others show once, few, many or a class for expanded clones.

v_gene: TRBV5-1
j_gene: TRBJ1-1
abundance: -
CDR3aa: CASSLTALNTEAFF

v_gene: TRBV7-8
j_gene: TRBJ1-1
abundance: -
CDR3aa: CASSYVGGGVTEAFF

v_gene: TRBV7-8
j_gene: TRBJ1-1
abundance: -
CDR3aa: CASSLGFTPEAFF

v_gene: TRBV6-2/TRBV6-3
j_gene: TRBJ2-1
abundance: -
CDR3aa: CASSSVGQISYNEQFF

v_gene: TRBV7-9
j_gene: TRBJ2-2
abundance: -
CDR3aa: CASSPKLTRTRVTGELFF

v_gene: TRBV7-9
j_gene: TRBJ2-1
abundance: -
CDR3aa: CASSRLAGGALREQFF

v_gene: TRBV24-1
j_gene: TRBJ1-1
abundance: -
CDR3aa: CATSLGGSEAFF

v_gene: TRBV6-2/TRBV6-3
j_gene: TRBJ1-1
abundance: -
CDR3aa: CASSGPRDRVVRTEAFF

v_gene: TRBV7-9
j_gene: TRBJ1-2
abundance: -
CDR3aa: CASSPNLAPGEGNYGYTF

v_gene: TRBV11-2
j_gene: TRBJ2-3
abundance: -
CDR3aa: CASSLDRREGDLGDTQYF

v_gene: TRBV7-8
j_gene: TRBJ1-6
abundance: -
CDR3aa: CASSLVTSWNSPLHF

v_gene: TRBV7-9
j_gene: TRBJ2-7
abundance: -
CDR3aa: CATSSGSGYEQYF

v_gene: TRBV7-6
j_gene: TRBJ2-2
abundance: once
CDR3aa: CASSFFPGQGLTGELFF

v_gene: TRBV27
j_gene: TRBJ1-5
abundance: once
CDR3aa: CASSSEGGYNQPQHF

v_gene: TRBV7-2
j_gene: TRBJ1-2
abundance: -
CDR3aa: CASSLDTNYGYTF